Each of the 23 T cell receptor beta chains below was sequenced from the same sample in a study of beta chain features in type 1 diabetes. Antigen specificity for these receptors is unknown. TCRB transcripts that were expressed got sequenced, as all of the isolated RNA had been reverse transcribed. Repertoires were generated with immunoSEQ multiplex PCR, while TCRdb's copy carries only in-frame clones and drops some. The sample lists roughly 250,000 clones; 20% were seen once. Study-wide results and limits: TCRB CDR3s from Type 1 diabetes patients were moderately but significantly shorter in all four CD4+ subsets.

Sequenced sample: naive CD4+ T cells from blood. The receptors originated from a woman aged 40 to 55 with type 1 diabetes.

The chain has TRBV29-1 and TRBJ2-3; 8 nucleotides match TRBD1. The V gene end was trimmed by 6 bases and the J gene end by 0 bases; junction bases not matched to a gene: 5. Germline V CDR1 and CDR2: SQVTM, ANQGSEA. This CDR3 comprises 14 residues. The CDR3 sequence: CSVGQDPSTDTQYF. CDR3 sequence (DNA): TGCAGCGTGGGACAGGATCCTAGCACAGATACGCAGTATTTT.

This rearrangement joins TRBV10-3 to TRBJ1-2; D may be TRBD1 (6 bases). Germline loops: CDR1 ENHRY, CDR2 SYGVKD. CDR3 length: 13 amino acids. Trimming removed 10 bases from V and 1 base from J, with 13 bases in between. DNA for the CDR3: TGTGCCACTCAGGGGAAGATTAACTATGGCTACACCTTC. It specifies CATQGKINYGYTF.

The chain links TRBV29-1 to TRBJ2-5, with 9 positions matching TRBD2. The germline V gene has CDR1 SQVTM and CDR2 ANQGSEA. The CDR3 loop spans 15 amino acids. Trimming cost V 5 bases and J 9 bases; bases outside gene matches: 16. CDR3 sequence reads: CSVLNSGSPGSPQYF. CDR3 bases: TGCAGCGTTTTGAATAGCGGGAGTCCCGGTTCTCCCCAGTACTTC.

The V gene is TRBV11-2, the J gene TRBJ2-7, with a weak D call TRBD2 (5 bases). The V gene's germline CDR1 is SGHAT and CDR2 FQNNGV. The CDR3 is 14 amino acids. V lost 6 bases and J lost 3, with 15 bases in between. The CDR3 sequence: CASRRPGSHYEQYF. As DNA, the CDR3 is TGTGCCAGCAGACGACCGGGATCCCACTACGAGCAGTACTTC. Using reference TRBV11-2 and TRBJ2-7 for the parts outside the CDR3, the full variable domain is EAGVAQSPRYKIIEKRQSVAFWCNPISGHATLYWYQQILGQGPKLLIQFQNNGVVDDSQLPKDRFSAERLKGVDSTLKIQPAKLEDSAVYLCASRRPGSHYEQYFGPGTRLTVT.

A few counts support this clone. The V and J genes are TRBV13 and TRBJ1-1; D is undetermined. The germline CDR1 and CDR2 sequences are PRHDT and FYEKMQ (reference sequence). With 5 bases removed from V and 1 base from J, the gap between germline ends came to 8 bases. CDR3 length equals 13 residues. CDR3 bases: TGTGCCAGCAGCCAACTGCCGAACACTGAAGCTTTCTTT. Protein: CASSQLPNTEAFF.

This clone was seen more than once but under ten times. The chain uses TRBV19 and TRBJ2-5; D not resolved. Per germline, CDR1 LNHDA and CDR2 SQIVND (reference sequence). V gave up 5 bases and J gave up 1 base, with 8 bases separating them. There are 13 residues in the CDR3. The DNA for the CDR3 is TGTGCCAGTAGTGAGGTCCTCCAAGAGACCCAGTACTTC. Protein sequence: CASSEVLQETQYF.

This clone was detected a few times. The chain has TRBV29-1 and TRBJ2-1; D remains ambiguous. This CDR3 contains 11 residues. Germline loops: CDR1 SQVTM, CDR2 ANQGSEA. The V gene lost 8 bases and the J gene lost 9 bases, with 14 bases spanning the gap. This CDR3 is CSLPLFGEQFF. The CDR3 coding sequence is TGCAGCCTTCCCCTTTTCGGTGAGCAGTTCTTC.

Only a few counts were recorded for this clone. This rearrangement joins TRBV4-3 to TRBJ2-1; 10 bases agree with TRBD2. CDR3 length equals 15 residues. Looked up from germline, CDR1 is LGHNA and CDR2 is YSLEER. The ends lost 1 base at V and 9 bases at J; junction bases unmatched: 6. The CDR3 DNA is TGCGCCAGCAGCCAAGTAATAGCGGGAGGTGGTGAGCAGTTCTTC. This codes for CASSQVIAGGGEQFF.

The chain combines TRBV7-2 with TRBJ2-1; no clear D gene. Between the trimmed V and J ends, which lost 3 bases and 2 bases, there was a span of 2 bases. The CDR3 consists of 12 residues. Germline CDR1 and CDR2: SGHTA and FQGNSA. The DNA of the CDR3 is TGTGCCAGCAGCTTCACCTACAATGAGCAGTTCTTC. This gives the protein CASSFTYNEQFF.

This clone was observed a handful of times. The CDR3 spells CASSEQGGQPQHF. CDR3 in DNA: TGTGCCAGCAGTGAACAGGGAGGCCAGCCCCAGCATTTT. The chain is built from TRBV2 and TRBJ1-5; D is possibly TRBD1 (5 bases). This CDR3 is built from 13 residues. With 2 bases removed from V and 7 bases from J, the gap between germline ends came to 9 bases. Germline CDR1 and CDR2: SNHLY and FYNNEI.

This clone was observed a handful of times. This rearrangement joins TRBV4-3 to TRBJ2-4; weak D call: TRBD2 (5 bases). The V end was cut by 3 bases, the J end by 7 bases, with 16 bases between. This CDR3 has 15 residues. CDR1 and CDR2 from the germline V gene are LGHNA and YSLEER. The DNA for the CDR3 is TGCGCCAGCAGCCAGGCACGGGGAATAGCGAACATTCAGTACTTC. This encodes CASSQARGIANIQYF.

The CDR3 here is CASSSRVETQYF. The CDR3 nucleotides read TGTGCCAGCAGCTCCCGCGTGGAGACCCAGTACTTC. The genes are TRBV11-2 and TRBJ2-5; no clear D. The V gene lost 4 bases and the J gene lost 5 bases, with 8 bases spanning the gap. The CDR3 has 12 amino acids. The germline V gene encodes CDR1 SGHAT and CDR2 FQNNGV.

The chain uses TRBV15 and TRBJ1-2; TRBD1 might be the D (6 bases). Trimming removed 4 bases from V and 4 bases from J, with 10 bases in between. CDR3 length: 13 amino acids. Germline lookup yields CDR1 LNHNV and CDR2 YYDKDF (reference sequence). CDR3 loop: CATSIRGGYGYTF. CDR3 coding DNA: TGTGCCACCAGCATCAGAGGGGGCTATGGCTACACCTTC. The full variable domain, its missing parts supplied by reference TRBV15 and TRBJ1-2, is DAMVIQNPRYQVTQFGKPVTLSCSQTLNHNVMYWYQQKSSQAPKLLFHYYDKDFNNEADTPDNFQSRRPNTSFCFLDIRSPGLGDTAMYLCATSIRGGYGYTFGSGTRLTVV.

This clone has more than one count but fewer than ten. This chain links TRBV6-1 with TRBJ1-6; a weak D match, TRBD1 (6 bases). Germline V gene lookup returns CDR1 MNHNS and CDR2 SASEGT. The CDR3 length is 15 residues. V lost 3 bases, J lost 7 bases, and 13 bases lay in between. CDR3 coding DNA: TGTGCCAGCAGTGAGATACAGGGTCCCAATTCACCCCTCCACTTT. It yields the protein CASSEIQGPNSPLHF.

This clone was detected only a few times. The chain couples TRBV4-1 to TRBJ1-1; D gene ambiguous. V shed 1 base and J shed 6 bases, with 12 bases lying between them. The CDR3 spans 14 residues. From germline, CDR1 is MGHRA and CDR2 YSYEKL. The CDR3 sequence is CASSQVNPGAEAFF. CDR3 nucleotides: TGCGCCAGCAGCCAAGTTAACCCCGGGGCTGAAGCTTTCTTT.

V is TRBV2 and J is TRBJ2-1, with D possibly TRBD1 on 6 matching bases. V was pared by 2 bases and J by 13 bases, with 15 bases between. The CDR3 contains 13 residues. Germline V gene lookup returns CDR1 SNHLY and CDR2 FYNNEI. CDR3 DNA sequence: TGTGCCAGCAGTGAATCTCGGACAGCTTCCCAGTTCTTC. Encoded protein: CASSESRTASQFF.

This clone was seen a handful of times. The chain combines TRBV7-2 with TRBJ2-1; D ambiguous. Germline V gene lookup returns CDR1 SGHTA and CDR2 FQGNSA. CDR3 length: 13 amino acids. Deletions cut 5 bases from V and 5 bases from J, with 10 bases between. The CDR3: CASSPYSNNEQFF. CDR3 in DNA: TGTGCCAGCAGCCCTTACTCTAACAATGAGCAGTTCTTC.

The chain couples TRBV18 to TRBJ1-1; D gene uncertain. CDR1 is KGHSH, CDR2 LQKENI, per germline. Trimming took off 6 bases at V and 3 bases at J, with 5 bases between the two ends. The CDR3 loop spans 11 amino acids. CDR3 bases: TGTGCCAGCTCCGTCGACACTGAAGCTTTCTTT. Its translation: CASSVDTEAFF.

The chain links TRBV7-2 to TRBJ1-2, with D tentatively TRBD1 (6 bases). Trimming shortened V by 5 bases and J by 6 bases, and 19 bases separated the two germline ends. Germline V gene sequence: CDR1 SGHTA, CDR2 FQGNSA. The CDR3 totals 15 residues. CDR3 region: CASSGGLPSGDGYTF. CDR3 nucleotides: TGTGCCAGCAGCGGGGGCCTCCCTTCAGGGGATGGCTACACCTTC.

Note on this clone: The same CDR3 arises from other DNA sequences in this sample as well. V gene TRBV29-1 combines with J gene TRBJ1-1; the match to TRBD1 covers 7 bases. After removal of 4 bases from V and 1 base from J, the junction contained 3 bases not matched to a gene. The CDR3 sequence is 13 residues long. Germline V CDR1 and CDR2: SQVTM, ANQGSEA. The CDR3 nucleotides read TGCAGCGTTGCGGGACAGCCGAACACTGAAGCTTTCTTT. Translation: CSVAGQPNTEAFF.

This chain connects TRBV5-1 to TRBJ2-3, with 7 bases that match TRBD2. The CDR3 totals 15 residues. J lost 7 bases, V lost 0 bases, and 8 bases had no gene match. Germline CDR1 reads SGHRS; CDR2 reads YFSETQ. DNA for the CDR3: TGCGCCAGCAGCTTGGTAGGGGAGGGGCGAAATACGCAGTATTTT. Amino acid sequence: CASSLVGEGRNTQYF.

In its sample, this clone was seen a few times. The rearrangement links TRBV27 to TRBJ1-2; TRBD1 aligns across 9 bases. The CDR3 extends over 13 amino acids. The germline CDR1 and CDR2 sequences are MNHEY and SMNVEV (reference sequence). With 6 bases clipped from V and 8 bases from J, the junction kept 7 bases outside the gene matches. CDR3 bases: TGTGCCAGCAGACTACAGGGGGCGGAGGGCTACACCTTC. It translates to CASRLQGAEGYTF.

This chain uses TRBV2 with TRBJ1-5; tentative D call: TRBD1 (6 bases). The CDR3 is 13 amino acids. V lost 6 bases and J lost 11, with 17 bases in between. CDR1 SNHLY and CDR2 FYNNEI come from the germline V gene. The CDR3 DNA is TGTGCCAGCAGGAGGGAGGGGGTCGTAGCCCAGCATTTT. Translation: CASRREGVVAQHF.